The rows below give T cell receptor beta chains drawn from one sample of a study of blood T cells in healthy people across ages. Via MiXCR, TCRdb re-called the 5' RACE reads, giving one row per CDR3 protein. Here the sample spans approximately 900,000 distinct CDR3 sequences, around 48% being singletons. The source material was blood. The receptors come from a man younger than 40 in good health. Each CDR3 is given with its conserved first and last residue. Size values are once, few and many counts, or a class for expanded clones, and some rows have none.

.,TRBJ2-7,TRBV20-1,CSARKDSYEQYF
few,TRBJ2-1,TRBV6-5,CASSYRGGGISEQFF
.,TRBJ1-2,TRBV6-1,CASSEARRGSYGYTF
many,TRBJ2-7,TRBV4-1,CASSQDRQIYEQYF
.,TRBJ2-1,TRBV28,CASTIGYNEQFF
.,TRBJ1-2,TRBV10-3,CAISEREMIGGYTF
.,TRBJ2-5,TRBV7-2,CVSSLRETQYF
.,TRBJ2-5,TRBV20-1,CSARGGLAGVGETQYF
few,TRBJ2-5,TRBV9,CASSVELGGIETQYF
few,TRBJ1-6,TRBV10-3,CAITPRSNSPLHF
few,TRBJ2-1,TRBV6-1,CASRRLQRNNEQFF
.,.,TRBV9,CVSSADVNRDEQYF
.,TRBJ1-1,TRBV5-1,CAGSAGQQGTEAFF
.,TRBJ1-2,TRBV5-1,CASSLVRPGQDLGDYGYTF
few,TRBJ1-2,TRBV28,CASSLDVGGYTF
.,TRBJ1-1,TRBV27,CASRASHQDTEAFF
.,TRBJ1-6,TRBV5-1,CASSPQDRGLSPLHF
.,TRBJ1-2,TRBV7-2,CASSQGLRGGYTF
.,TRBJ1-1,TRBV20-1,CSARAPNTEAFF
.,TRBJ2-3,TRBV6-4,CASSDSNRADTQYF
.,TRBJ2-3,TRBV20-1,CSARDIRESRTDTQYF
.,TRBJ1-2,TRBV12-3/TRBV12-4,CASSLASGHSYGYTF
.,TRBJ1-1,TRBV27,CASSVVREGKAFF
few,TRBJ1-2,TRBV6-1,CASSEAPIVTF
few,TRBJ2-3,TRBV29-1,CSVEGGALDTQYF
.,TRBJ1-3,TRBV3-1,CASSRGQPTSGNTIYF
.,TRBJ2-1,TRBV3-1,CASSQSESEQFF
.,TRBJ2-1,TRBV20-1,CSAKTLEYNEQFF
.,TRBJ2-1,TRBV7-3,CASSLTYRDEQFF
.,TRBJ2-3,TRBV30,CAWTRAADTQYF
.,TRBJ2-5,TRBV11-2,CASTEGPTETQYF
few,TRBJ2-3,TRBV4-1,CASSQLGLAGSTDTQYF
.,TRBJ2-5,TRBV4-1,CASSQGGRTAQETQYF
once,TRBJ2-7,TRBV11-2,CASSLKDFPGNEQYF
.,TRBJ2-7,TRBV29-1,CSVEREGQGLGEQYF
few,TRBJ2-7,TRBV28,CASTQPSYEQYF
many,TRBJ2-1,TRBV4-3,CASSQDQVSYNEQFF
few,TRBJ2-5,TRBV19,CASSILGQETQYF
.,TRBJ2-1,TRBV20-1,CSASGTGGRYEQFF
many,TRBJ2-7,TRBV18,CASSQSSSYEQYF
.,TRBJ2-5,TRBV4-1,CASSQDPGTNQETQYF
.,TRBJ1-5,TRBV9,CASSVDGRDNQPQHF
.,TRBJ2-5,TRBV12-3/TRBV12-4,CASSFTRDEQYF
.,TRBJ2-2,TRBV30,CAWKGEGTGELFF
few,TRBJ1-2,TRBV4-2,CASSQETRRGLSNYGYTF
few,TRBJ2-7,TRBV20-1,CSARDYQGRTYEQYF
.,TRBJ1-1,TRBV20-1,CSASRGAKTEAFF
.,TRBJ1-5,TRBV12-3/TRBV12-4,CASRGQAQISQPQHF
few,TRBJ2-7,TRBV7-6,CASSLESSGTYEQYF
few,TRBJ2-5,TRBV3-1,CASSQEWQQETQYF
.,.,TRBV15,CATSIGIQGKRTYEQYF
few,TRBJ2-7,TRBV15,CATSRDLQGAYEQYF
few,TRBJ2-1,TRBV20-1,CSARVRDRASYEQFF
.,TRBJ2-3,TRBV6-1,CASLEAGLADTQYF
.,TRBJ2-7,TRBV3-1,CASSPGQGPEQYF